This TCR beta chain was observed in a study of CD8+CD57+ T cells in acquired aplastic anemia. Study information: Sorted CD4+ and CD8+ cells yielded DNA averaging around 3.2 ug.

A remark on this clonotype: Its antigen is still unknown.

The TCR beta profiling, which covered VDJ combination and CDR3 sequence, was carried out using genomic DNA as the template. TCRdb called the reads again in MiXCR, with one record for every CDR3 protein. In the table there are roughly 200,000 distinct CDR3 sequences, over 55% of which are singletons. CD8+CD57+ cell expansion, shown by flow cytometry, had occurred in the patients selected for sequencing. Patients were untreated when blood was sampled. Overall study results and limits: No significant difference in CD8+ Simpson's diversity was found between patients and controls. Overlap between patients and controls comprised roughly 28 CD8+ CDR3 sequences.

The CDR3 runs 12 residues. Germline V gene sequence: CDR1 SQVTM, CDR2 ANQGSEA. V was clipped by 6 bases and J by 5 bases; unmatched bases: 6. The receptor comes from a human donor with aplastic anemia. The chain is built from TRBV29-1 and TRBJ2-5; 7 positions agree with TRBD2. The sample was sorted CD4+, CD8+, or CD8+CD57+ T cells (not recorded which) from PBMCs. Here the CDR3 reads CSVATSLETQYF. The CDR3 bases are TGCAGCGTCGCGACTAGCTTGGAGACCCAGTACTTC.